The present T cell receptor beta chain was sequenced within a study of blood T cell repertoires in COVID-19. The wider study: In each case, the material was cDNA or gDNA derived from T cells, B-cell-depleted T cells, or PBMCs.

Libraries were prepared by immunoSEQ multiplex PCR; TCRdb keeps only in-frame clonotypes and omits some of them. Counted here are 100,000 or so clones, 85% occurring once; the ten biggest clones make up about 1.7%. The V segment lost 7 bases and the J segment 3 bases; nucleotides outside the gene matches: 3. The germline V gene encodes CDR1 KGHDR and CDR2 SFDVKD. The CDR3 is 14 amino acids. Sequenced input: peripheral blood. V usage is TRBV24-1 and J usage is TRBJ2-3; TRBD2 matches 10 bases. This TCR came from a woman between 65 and 79 years old with active or convalescent COVID-19. CDR3 region: CATRASGSTDTQYF. CDR3 in DNA: TGTGCCACCAGAGCTAGCGGGAGTACAGATACGCAGTATTTT.